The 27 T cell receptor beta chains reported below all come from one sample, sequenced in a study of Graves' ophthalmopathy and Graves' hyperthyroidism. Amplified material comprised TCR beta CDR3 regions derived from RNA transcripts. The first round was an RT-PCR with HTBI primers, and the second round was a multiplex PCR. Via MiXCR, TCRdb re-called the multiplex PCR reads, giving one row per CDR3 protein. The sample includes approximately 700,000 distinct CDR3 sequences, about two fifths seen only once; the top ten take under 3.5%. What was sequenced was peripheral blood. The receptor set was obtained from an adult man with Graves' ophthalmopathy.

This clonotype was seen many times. CDR3 coding DNA: TGCGCCAGCCAGCCCGTTCAGGGCAATCAGCCCCAGCATTTT. Translated: CASQPVQGNQPQHF. This chain connects TRBV4-1 to TRBJ1-5, with no clear D. The ends were cut back, 8 bases at V and 2 bases at J, with 13 bases in the middle. Germline V gene sequence: CDR1 MGHRA, CDR2 YSYEKL. CDR3 length: 14 amino acids.

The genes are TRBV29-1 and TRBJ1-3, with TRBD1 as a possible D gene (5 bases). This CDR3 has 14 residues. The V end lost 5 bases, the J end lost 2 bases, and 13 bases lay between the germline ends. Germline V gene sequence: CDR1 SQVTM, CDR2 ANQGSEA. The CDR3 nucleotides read TGCAGCGTTTATTGGCGGGGCGCTGGAAACACCATATATTTT. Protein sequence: CSVYWRGAGNTIYF.

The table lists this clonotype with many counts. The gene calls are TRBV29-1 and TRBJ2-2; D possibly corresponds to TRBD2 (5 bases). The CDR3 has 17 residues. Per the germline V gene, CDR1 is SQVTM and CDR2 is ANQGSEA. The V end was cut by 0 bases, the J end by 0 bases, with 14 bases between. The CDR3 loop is CSVEDTAAPTNTGELFF. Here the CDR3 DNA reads TGCAGCGTTGAAGATACAGCGGCCCCTACGAACACCGGGGAGCTGTTTTTT.

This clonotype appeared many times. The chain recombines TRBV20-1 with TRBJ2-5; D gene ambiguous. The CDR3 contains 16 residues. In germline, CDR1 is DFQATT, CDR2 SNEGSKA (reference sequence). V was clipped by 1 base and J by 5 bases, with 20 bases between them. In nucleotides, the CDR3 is TGCAGTGCTAGAGCATCGGCTTCGTCTAGTGGGGAGACCCAGTACTTC. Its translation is CSARASASSSGETQYF.

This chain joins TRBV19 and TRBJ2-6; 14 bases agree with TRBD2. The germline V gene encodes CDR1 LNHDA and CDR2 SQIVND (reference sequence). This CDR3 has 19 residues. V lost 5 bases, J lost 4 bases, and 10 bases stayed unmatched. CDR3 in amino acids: CASSPTSGRASIGANVLTF. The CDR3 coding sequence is TGTGCCAGTAGTCCGACTAGCGGGAGGGCCAGCATCGGGGCCAACGTCCTGACTTTC.

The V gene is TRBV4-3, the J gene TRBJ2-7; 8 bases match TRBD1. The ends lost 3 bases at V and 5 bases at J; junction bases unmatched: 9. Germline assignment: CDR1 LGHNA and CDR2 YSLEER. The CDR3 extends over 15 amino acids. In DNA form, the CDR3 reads TGCGCCAGCAGCCATAGTAGACAGGGGATCAACGAGCAGTACTTC. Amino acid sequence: CASSHSRQGINEQYF.

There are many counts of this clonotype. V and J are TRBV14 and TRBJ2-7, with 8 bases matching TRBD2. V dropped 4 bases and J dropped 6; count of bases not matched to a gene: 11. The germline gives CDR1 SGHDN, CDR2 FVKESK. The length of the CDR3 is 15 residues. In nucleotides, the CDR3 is TGTGCCAGCAGCCGGGACCGCGGGAGGATAGTCGAGCAGTACTTC. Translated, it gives CASSRDRGRIVEQYF. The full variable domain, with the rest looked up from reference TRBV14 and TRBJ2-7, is EAGVTQFPSHSVIEKGQTVTLRCDPISGHDNLYWYRRVMGKEIKFLLHFVKESKQDESGMPNNRFLAERTGGTYSTLKVQPAELEDSGVYFCASSRDRGRIVEQYFGPGTRLTVT.

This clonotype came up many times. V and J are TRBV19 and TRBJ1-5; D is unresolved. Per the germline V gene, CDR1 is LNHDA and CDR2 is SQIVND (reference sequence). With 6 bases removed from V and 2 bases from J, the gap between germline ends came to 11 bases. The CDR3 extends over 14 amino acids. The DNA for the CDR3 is TGTGCCAGTAGCGCGACCGCTGGCAATCAGCCCCAGCATTTT. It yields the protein CASSATAGNQPQHF.

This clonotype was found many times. DNA for the CDR3: TGTGCCAGCAGCCCGCCGAACCATAATGAAAAACTGTTTTTT. Its translation is CASSPPNHNEKLFF. The chain uses TRBV7-9 and TRBJ1-4; D remains ambiguous. CDR3 length equals 14 residues. Germline V gene data show CDR1 as SEHNR and CDR2 as FQNEAQ (reference sequence). V gave up 5 bases and J gave up 4 bases, with 11 bases separating them.

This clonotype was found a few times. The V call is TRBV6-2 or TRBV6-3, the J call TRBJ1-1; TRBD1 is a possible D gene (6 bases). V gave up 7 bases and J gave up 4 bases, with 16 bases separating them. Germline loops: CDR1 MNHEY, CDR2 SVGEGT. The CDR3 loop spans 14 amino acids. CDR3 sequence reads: CASISQGLPTEAFF. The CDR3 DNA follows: TGTGCCAGCATCTCACAGGGATTACCCACTGAAGCTTTCTTT.

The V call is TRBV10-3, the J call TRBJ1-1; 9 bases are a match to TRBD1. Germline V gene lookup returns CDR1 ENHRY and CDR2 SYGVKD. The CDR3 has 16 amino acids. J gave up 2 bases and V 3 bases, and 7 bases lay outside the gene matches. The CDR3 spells CAISDRDRVKNTEAFF. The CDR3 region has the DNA TGTGCCATCAGTGACCGGGACAGGGTAAAAAACACTGAAGCTTTCTTT.

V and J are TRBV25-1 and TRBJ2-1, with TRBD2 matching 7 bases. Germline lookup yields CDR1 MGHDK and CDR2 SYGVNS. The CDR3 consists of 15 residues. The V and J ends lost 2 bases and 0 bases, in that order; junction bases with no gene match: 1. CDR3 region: CASSERGSSYNEQFF. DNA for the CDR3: TGTGCCAGCAGTGAACGCGGGAGCTCCTACAATGAGCAGTTCTTC.

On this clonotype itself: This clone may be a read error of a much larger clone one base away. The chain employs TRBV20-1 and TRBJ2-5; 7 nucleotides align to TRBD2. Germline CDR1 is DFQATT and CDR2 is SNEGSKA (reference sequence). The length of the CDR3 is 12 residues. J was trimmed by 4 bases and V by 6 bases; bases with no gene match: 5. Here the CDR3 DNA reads TGCAGTGCCAGGGACTACAGAGAGACCCAGTACTTC. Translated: CSARDYRETQYF.

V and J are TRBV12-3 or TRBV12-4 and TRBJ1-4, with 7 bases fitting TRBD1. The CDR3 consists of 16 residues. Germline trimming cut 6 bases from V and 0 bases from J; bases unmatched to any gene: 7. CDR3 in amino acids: CASSTGEQSTNEKLFF. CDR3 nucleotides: TGTGCCAGCAGCACAGGGGAACAGTCAACTAATGAAAAACTGTTTTTT.

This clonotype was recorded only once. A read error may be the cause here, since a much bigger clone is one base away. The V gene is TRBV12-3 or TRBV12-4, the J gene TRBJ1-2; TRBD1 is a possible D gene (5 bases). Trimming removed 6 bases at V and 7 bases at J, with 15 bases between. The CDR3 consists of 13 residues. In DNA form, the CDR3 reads TGTGCCAGCAGAAGGGACGAGCCACGTGGCTACACCTTC. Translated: CASRRDEPRGYTF.

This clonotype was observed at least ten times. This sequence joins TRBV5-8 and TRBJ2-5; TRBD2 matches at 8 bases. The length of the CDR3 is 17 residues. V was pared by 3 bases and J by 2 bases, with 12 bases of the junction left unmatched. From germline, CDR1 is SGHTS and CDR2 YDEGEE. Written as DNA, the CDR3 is TGTGCCAGCAGCTCCGATACTAGCGGAGACTATCAAGAGACCCAGTACTTC. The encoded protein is CASSSDTSGDYQETQYF.

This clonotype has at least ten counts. CDR3 DNA sequence: TGTGCCAGTAGTATGGACTTACTTGGACAGTCCCGGCATTTT. Encoded protein: CASSMDLLGQSRHF. The chain has TRBV19 and TRBJ1-5, with a tentative D call TRBD1 (6 bases). CDR1 is LNHDA, CDR2 SQIVND, per germline (reference sequence). V was shortened by 3 bases and J by 15 bases, with 21 bases between the two germline ends. CDR3 length: 14 amino acids.

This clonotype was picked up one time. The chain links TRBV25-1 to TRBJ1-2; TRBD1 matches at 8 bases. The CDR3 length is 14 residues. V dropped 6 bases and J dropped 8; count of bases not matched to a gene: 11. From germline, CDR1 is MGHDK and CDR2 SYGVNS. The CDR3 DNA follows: TGTGCCAGCAGCCAACAAGTGACAGGGGACGGCTACACCTTC. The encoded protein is CASSQQVTGDGYTF.

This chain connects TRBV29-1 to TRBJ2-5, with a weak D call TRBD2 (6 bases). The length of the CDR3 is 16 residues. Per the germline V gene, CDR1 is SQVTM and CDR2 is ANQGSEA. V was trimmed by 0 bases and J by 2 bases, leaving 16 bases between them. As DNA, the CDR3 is TGCAGCGTTGAAGATCGGGACTGGTTCCTTCAAGAGACCCAGTACTTC. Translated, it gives CSVEDRDWFLQETQYF.

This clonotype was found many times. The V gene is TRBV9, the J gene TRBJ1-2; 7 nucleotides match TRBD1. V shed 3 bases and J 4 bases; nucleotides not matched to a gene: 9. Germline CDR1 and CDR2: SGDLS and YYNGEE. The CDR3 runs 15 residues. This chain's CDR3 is CASSAPITGVYGYTF. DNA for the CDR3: TGTGCCAGCAGCGCCCCTATCACAGGGGTCTATGGCTACACCTTC.

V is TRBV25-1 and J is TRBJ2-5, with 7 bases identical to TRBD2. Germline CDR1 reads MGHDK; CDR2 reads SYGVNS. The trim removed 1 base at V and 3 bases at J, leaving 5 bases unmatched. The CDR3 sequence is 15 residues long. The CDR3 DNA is TGTGCCAGCAGTGAATTGGCACTAGCGAAAGAGACCCAGTACTTC. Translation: CASSELALAKETQYF. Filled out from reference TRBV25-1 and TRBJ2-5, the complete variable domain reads EADIYQTPRYLVIGTGKKITLECSQTMGHDKMYWYQQDPGMELHLIHYSYGVNSTEKGDLSSESTVSRIRTEHFPLTLESARPSHTSQYLCASSELALAKETQYFGPGTRLLVL.

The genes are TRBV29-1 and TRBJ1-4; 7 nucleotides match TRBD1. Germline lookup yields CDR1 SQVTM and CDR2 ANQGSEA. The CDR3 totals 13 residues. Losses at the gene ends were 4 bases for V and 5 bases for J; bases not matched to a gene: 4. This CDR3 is CSVAPQGNEKLFF. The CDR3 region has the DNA TGCAGCGTTGCCCCACAGGGGAATGAAAAACTGTTTTTT.

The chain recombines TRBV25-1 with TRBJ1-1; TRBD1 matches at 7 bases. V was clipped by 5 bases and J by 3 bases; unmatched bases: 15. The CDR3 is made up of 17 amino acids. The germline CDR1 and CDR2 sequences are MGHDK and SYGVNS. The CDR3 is CASSHRDRVVGYTEAFF. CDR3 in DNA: TGTGCCAGCAGTCACAGAGACAGGGTCGTGGGCTACACTGAAGCTTTCTTT.

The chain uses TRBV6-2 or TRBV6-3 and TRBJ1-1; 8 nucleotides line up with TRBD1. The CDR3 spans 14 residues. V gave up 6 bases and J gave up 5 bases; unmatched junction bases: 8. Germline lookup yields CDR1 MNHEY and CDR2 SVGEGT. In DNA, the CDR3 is TGTGCCAGCAGACCAACAGGGGGGGGGACTGAAGCTTTCTTT. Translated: CASRPTGGGTEAFF.

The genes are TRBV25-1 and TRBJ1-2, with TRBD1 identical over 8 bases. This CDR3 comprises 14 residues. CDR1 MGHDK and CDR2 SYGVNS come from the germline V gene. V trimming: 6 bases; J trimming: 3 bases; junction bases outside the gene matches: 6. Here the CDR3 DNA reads TGTGCCAGCAGCTCACCGGGACAGGACTATGGCTACACCTTC. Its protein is CASSSPGQDYGYTF.

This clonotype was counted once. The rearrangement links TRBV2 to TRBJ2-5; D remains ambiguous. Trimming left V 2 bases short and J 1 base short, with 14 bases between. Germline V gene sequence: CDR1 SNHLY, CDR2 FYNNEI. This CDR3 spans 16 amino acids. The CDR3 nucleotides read TGTGCCAGCAGTGAACTTGGTACCCTCCCCCAAGAGACCCAGTACTTC. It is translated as CASSELGTLPQETQYF.

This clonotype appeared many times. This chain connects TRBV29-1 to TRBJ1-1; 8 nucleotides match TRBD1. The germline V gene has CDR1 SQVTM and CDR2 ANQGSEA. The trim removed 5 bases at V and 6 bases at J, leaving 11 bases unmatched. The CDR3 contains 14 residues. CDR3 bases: TGCAGCGTTCCCCGGACAGGGAGAGGCTCTGAAGCTTTCTTT. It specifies CSVPRTGRGSEAFF.